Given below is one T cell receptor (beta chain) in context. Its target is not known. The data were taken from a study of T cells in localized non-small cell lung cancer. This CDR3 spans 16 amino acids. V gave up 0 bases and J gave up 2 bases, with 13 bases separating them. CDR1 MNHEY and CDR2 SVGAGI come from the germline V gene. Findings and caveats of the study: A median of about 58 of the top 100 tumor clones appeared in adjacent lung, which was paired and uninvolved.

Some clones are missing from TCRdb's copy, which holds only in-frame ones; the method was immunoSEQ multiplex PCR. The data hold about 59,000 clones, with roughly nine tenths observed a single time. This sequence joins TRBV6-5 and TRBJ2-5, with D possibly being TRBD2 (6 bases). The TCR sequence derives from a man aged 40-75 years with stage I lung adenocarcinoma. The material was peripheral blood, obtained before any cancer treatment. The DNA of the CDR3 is TGTGCCAGCAGTTACTCGATCAGGCGGGGACAAGAGACCCAGTACTTC. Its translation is CASSYSIRRGQETQYF.